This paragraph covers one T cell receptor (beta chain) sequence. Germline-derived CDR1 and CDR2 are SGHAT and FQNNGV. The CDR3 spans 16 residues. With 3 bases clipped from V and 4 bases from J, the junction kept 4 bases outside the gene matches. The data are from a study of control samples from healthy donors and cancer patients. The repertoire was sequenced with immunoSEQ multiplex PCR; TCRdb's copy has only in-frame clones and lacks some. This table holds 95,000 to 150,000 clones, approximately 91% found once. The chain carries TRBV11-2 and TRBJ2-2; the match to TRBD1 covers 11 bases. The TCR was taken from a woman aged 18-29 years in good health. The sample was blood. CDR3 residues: CASSFPGTGGTGELFF. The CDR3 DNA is TGTGCCAGCAGCTTTCCGGGGACAGGGGGCACCGGGGAGCTGTTTTTT.